Described below is a single T cell receptor beta chain sequence and its context. As yet, its antigen is unknown. This entry is derived from a study of T cell repertoires in cytomegalovirus infection. On the study more broadly: In public TCR beta signatures, there were indications of both CMV infection and matching HLA type. Findings and caveats of the study: Accumulated public TCR beta family frequency recognized individuals carrying CMV together with the relevant HLA. Clonotypes of TCR beta that were HLA-C-restricted and CMV-specific dominated the ex vivo response.

TCRdb independently ran MiXCR on the reads; one entry per CDR3 protein. The sample holds roughly 500,000 distinct CDR3 sequences, around a third seen once. CDR3 length equals 16 residues. CDR1 LNHDA and CDR2 SQIVND come from the germline V gene (reference sequence). The ends lost 10 bases at V and 0 bases at J; junction bases unmatched: 6. This chain links TRBV19 with TRBJ2-6; 10 positions agree with TRBD1. This sample comprised cultured PBMCs, obtained from culture after CMV antigen stimulation. This receptor was taken from a human donor in good health (CMV status not recorded). Some clones in this sample may be carry-over from other donors' samples. Written as DNA, the CDR3 is TGTGCCACCGGACAGGGGGGGACCTCTGGGGCCAACGTCCTGACTTTC. Amino acids: CATGQGGTSGANVLTF.